Below, 10 T cell receptor beta chains from the same sample are listed, as sequenced in a study of cytomegalovirus exposure and HLA in healthy donors. It was with 60 Vbeta and 13 Jbeta primers that the PCR ran. Data came from immunoSEQ multiplex PCR; TCRdb stores just in-frame clones and leaves some out. The sample consists of more than 90,000 clones, just under 70% of them appearing once. Sequencing input: PBMCs. The receptor source for this set is a man in his fifties in good health and CMV-seronegative.

The CDR3 DNA reads TGTGCCAGCAGCTCCGGACTAGCGGTGTACAATGAGCAGTTCTTC. Translated: CASSSGLAVYNEQFF. The chain employs TRBV5-6 and TRBJ2-1, with 10 bases identical to TRBD2. The CDR3 contains 15 residues. The ends lost 3 bases at V and 4 bases at J; junction bases unmatched: 4. The V gene's germline CDR1 is SGHDT and CDR2 YYEEEE. The whole variable domain, remainder taken from reference TRBV5-6 and TRBJ2-1, is DAGVTQSPTHLIKTRGQQVTLRCSPKSGHDTVSWYQQALGQGPQFIFQYYEEEERQRGNFPDRFSGHQFPNYSSELNVNALLLGDSALYLCASSSGLAVYNEQFFGPGTRLTVL.

This clone was seen only a few times. Here the CDR3 reads CASSLIGAGNTIYF. CDR3 nucleotides: TGCGCCAGCAGCTTGATCGGGGCTGGAAACACCATATATTTT. V gene TRBV5-1 combines with J gene TRBJ1-3; D is unclear. Trimming shortened V by 1 base and J by 2 bases, and 7 bases separated the two germline ends. This CDR3 is built from 14 residues. Germline V gives CDR1 SGHRS, CDR2 YFSETQ.

The chain carries TRBV2 and TRBJ1-5, with 8 bases matching TRBD1. Germline values: CDR1 SNHLY, CDR2 FYNNEI. The CDR3 contains 16 residues. The V and J ends lost 1 base and 6 bases, in that order; junction bases with no gene match: 8. DNA for the CDR3: TGTGCCAGCAGTGAAGAGGGCAGGGGGCATCGTCAGCCCCAGCATTTT. Protein product: CASSEEGRGHRQPQHF.

This chain connects TRBV5-1 to TRBJ1-5, with 8 positions matching TRBD1. Germline loops: CDR1 SGHRS, CDR2 YFSETQ. The CDR3 consists of 15 residues. V was pared by 4 bases and J by 2 bases, with 5 bases of the junction left unmatched. CDR3 protein: CASSPDRGGNQPQHF. CDR3 nucleotides: TGCGCCAGCAGCCCTGACAGGGGAGGCAATCAGCCCCAGCATTTT.

The CDR3, as DNA: TGCGCCAGCAGCTTGGAGTCAGGCATCTTCCTTAGCACAGATACGCAGTATTTT. Translating it yields CASSLESGIFLSTDTQYF. The chain is built from TRBV5-1 and TRBJ2-3, with no clear D. V was pared by 0 bases and J by 0 bases, with 17 bases between. Germline V gene sequence: CDR1 SGHRS, CDR2 YFSETQ. This CDR3 is 18 amino acids long. The variable domain in full, with the rest retrieved from reference TRBV5-1 and TRBJ2-3, is KAGVTQTPRYLIKTRGQQVTLSCSPISGHRSVSWYQQTPGQGLQFLFEYFSETQRNKGNFPGRFSGRQFSNSRSEMNVSTLELGDSALYLCASSLESGIFLSTDTQYFGPGTRLTVL.

The V and J genes are TRBV6-1 and TRBJ1-5, with TRBD1 matching 8 bases. Germline values: CDR1 MNHNS, CDR2 SASEGT. The junction had 14 bases not matched to a gene; V was cut back by 4 bases and J by 0 bases. CDR3 length: 19 residues. The CDR3 DNA follows: TGTGCCAGCAGTGGCCGACAGGGGACCTTTTTTTATAGCAATCAGCCCCAGCATTTT. It specifies CASSGRQGTFFYSNQPQHF.

V gene TRBV11-3 combines with J gene TRBJ2-7, with a possible D match to TRBD1 (6 bases). This CDR3 is 12 amino acids long. Germline CDR1 and CDR2: SGHNT and YENEEA. The ends were cut back, 4 bases at V and 4 bases at J, with 8 bases in the middle. The CDR3 loop reads CASSYGQYEQYV. CDR3 nucleotide sequence: TGTGCCAGCAGCTACGGACAGTACGAGCAGTACGTC.

The V call is TRBV4-2, the J call TRBJ2-5, with 11 bases lining up with TRBD2. Germline V gives CDR1 LGHNA, CDR2 YNFKEQ. The CDR3 runs to 15 residues. V shed 3 bases and J 4 bases; nucleotides not matched to a gene: 4. The CDR3 DNA follows: TGTGCCAGCAGCCATCATAGCGGGGGGGCAGAGACCCAGTACTTC. Amino acid sequence: CASSHHSGGAETQYF.

This clone was recorded once. The chain carries TRBV5-1 and TRBJ2-7; D might be TRBD1 (6 bases). This CDR3 spans 13 amino acids. Trimming took 10 bases from V and 0 from J, leaving 14 bases between them. Germline lookup yields CDR1 SGHRS and CDR2 YFSETQ. The CDR3, as DNA: TGCGCCTCCAGGGGCAGGGACTCCTACGAGCAGTACTTC. Amino acid sequence: CASRGRDSYEQYF.

The table lists this clone with a count of one. CDR3 DNA sequence: TGTGCCAGCAGCTTACGTGAGATGGGCGGGGAAGTGATAGAGACCCAGTACTTC. Translation gives CASSLREMGGEVIETQYF. This chain joins TRBV11-2 and TRBJ2-5; possible D gene TRBD2, 6 bases. Trimming pared 2 bases from V and 4 bases from J, leaving 23 bases between. CDR1 is SGHAT and CDR2 is FQNNGV in the germline V gene. CDR3 length: 18 residues.